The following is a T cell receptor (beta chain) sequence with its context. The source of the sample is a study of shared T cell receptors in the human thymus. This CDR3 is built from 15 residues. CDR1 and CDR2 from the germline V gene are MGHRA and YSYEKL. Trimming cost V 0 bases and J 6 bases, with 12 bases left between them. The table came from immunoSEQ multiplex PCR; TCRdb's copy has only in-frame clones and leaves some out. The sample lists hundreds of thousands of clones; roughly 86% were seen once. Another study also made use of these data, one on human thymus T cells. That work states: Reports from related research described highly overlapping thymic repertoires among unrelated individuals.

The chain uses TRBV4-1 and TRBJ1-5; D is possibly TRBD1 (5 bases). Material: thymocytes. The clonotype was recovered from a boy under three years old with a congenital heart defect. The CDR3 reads CASSQEVAGPQPQHF. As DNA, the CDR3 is TGCGCCAGCAGCCAAGAAGTGGCAGGGCCTCAGCCCCAGCATTTT.